This entry lists 17 T cell receptor beta chains sequenced from one sample in a study of T cell responses to AZD1222 COVID-19 vaccine. Method: immunoSEQ multiplex PCR; TCRdb's copy keeps in-frame clones and lacks some. The data hold around 100,000 clones, with around 89% observed a single time. The sequenced sample was peripheral blood, obtained on day 0 of AZD1222 vaccination. The receptors here all came from an adult in good health.

V and J are TRBV3-1 (or the pseudogene TRBV3-2) and TRBJ2-7; 10 nucleotides align to TRBD1. The CDR3 totals 16 residues. CDR1 is LGHDT, CDR2 YNNKEL, per germline (reference sequence). With 4 bases clipped from V and 0 bases from J, the junction kept 6 bases outside the gene matches. The CDR3 region has the DNA TGTGCCAGCAGCCGAGCGGGACAGGGGATCTCCTACGAGCAGTACTTC. It is translated as CASSRAGQGISYEQYF.

The chain uses TRBV2 and TRBJ1-5; the D gene is possibly TRBD1 (6 bases). The length of the CDR3 is 13 residues. The V gene lost 6 bases and the J gene lost 9 bases, with 15 bases spanning the gap. From germline, CDR1 is SNHLY and CDR2 FYNNEI. The CDR3 protein is CASRQQGSGPQHF. The CDR3, as DNA: TGTGCCAGCAGACAACAGGGTTCGGGGCCCCAGCATTTT.

The chain carries TRBV28 and TRBJ2-7; D is perhaps TRBD1 (6 bases). There are 14 residues in the CDR3. With 7 bases removed from V and 0 bases from J, the gap between germline ends came to 13 bases. CDR1 MDHEN and CDR2 SYDVKM come from the germline V gene. CDR3 protein: CASTWGRNSYEQYF. As DNA, the CDR3 is TGTGCCAGCACCTGGGGGCGGAACTCCTACGAGCAGTACTTC. The full variable domain, completed using reference TRBV28 and TRBJ2-7, is DVKVTQSSRYLVKRTGEKVFLECVQDMDHENMFWYRQDPGLGLRLIYFSYDVKMKEKGDIPEGYSVSREKKERFSLILESASTNQTSMYLCASTWGRNSYEQYFGPGTRLTVT.

This clone was counted a single time. Other DNA variants within this sample encode the same CDR3. This chain connects TRBV5-1 to TRBJ1-2, with 7 bases that match TRBD1. The CDR3 consists of 14 residues. Germline lookup yields CDR1 SGHRS and CDR2 YFSETQ. V lost 4 bases to trimming and J lost 1 base; unmatched junction nucleotides: 4. The CDR3 protein is CASSPDRLNYGYTF. The CDR3 DNA reads TGCGCCAGCAGCCCGGACAGGCTTAACTATGGCTACACCTTC.

This clone was recorded once. The V call is TRBV5-1, the J call TRBJ1-4; TRBD1 might be the D (6 bases). Germline values: CDR1 SGHRS, CDR2 YFSETQ. Trimming pared 3 bases from V and 7 bases from J, leaving 16 bases between. This CDR3 is built from 15 residues. CDR3 bases: TGCGCCAGCAGCTCCCAGGGGACTCGGGGTGAAAAACTGTTTTTT. This translates into CASSSQGTRGEKLFF.

The chain links TRBV6-5 to TRBJ2-1; the match to TRBD1 covers 9 bases. Germline assignment: CDR1 MNHEY and CDR2 SVGAGI. This CDR3 spans 15 amino acids. The V gene end was trimmed by 6 bases and the J gene end by 4 bases; junction bases not matched to a gene: 7. CDR3 bases: TGTGCCAGCAGGACGGGGGACAGGGTATACAATGAGCAGTTCTTC. Encoded protein: CASRTGDRVYNEQFF.

V gene TRBV6-6 combines with J gene TRBJ1-1, with 7 bases identical to TRBD1. V shed 5 bases, J shed 5 bases, and the junction held 8 bases outside the gene matches. The CDR3 runs to 14 residues. Germline CDR1 and CDR2: MNHNY and SVGAGI (reference sequence). The chain's CDR3 is CASSQGVGNTEAFF. In DNA, the CDR3 is TGTGCCAGCAGTCAGGGGGTGGGTAATACTGAAGCTTTCTTT.

V and J are TRBV4-3 and TRBJ2-1; D may be TRBD2 (5 bases). Germline CDR1 reads LGHNA; CDR2 reads YSLEER. The CDR3 contains 17 residues. Trimming cost V 1 base and J 5 bases, with 18 bases left between them. Here the CDR3 DNA reads TGCGCCAGCAGCCAAGGGGCGTACGCGGGTCTCAACAATGAGCAGTTCTTC. Translation gives CASSQGAYAGLNNEQFF.

This chain links TRBV3-1 (or the pseudogene TRBV3-2) with TRBJ1-5; 9 positions agree with TRBD1. CDR1 LGHDT and CDR2 YNNKEL come from the germline V gene (reference sequence). The CDR3 is 15 residues long. Germline trimming cut 3 bases from V and 4 bases from J; bases unmatched to any gene: 4. DNA of the CDR3: TGTGCCAGCAGCCAGATGGGACAGGGAAATCAGCCCCAGCATTTT. Its protein product is CASSQMGQGNQPQHF.

The rearrangement uses TRBV18 and TRBJ2-7; the D gene is possibly TRBD1 (5 bases). The germline gives CDR1 KGHSH, CDR2 LQKENI. The CDR3 sequence is 12 residues long. V was pared by 3 bases and J by 7 bases, with 10 bases between. The CDR3 nucleotides read TGTGCCAGCTCACCGTCAGGGTGGGAGCAGTACTTC. Translated: CASSPSGWEQYF.

This rearrangement joins TRBV19 to TRBJ2-1; no clear D gene. Trimming stripped 4 bases from V and 6 bases from J, with 7 bases between. The germline CDR1 and CDR2 sequences are LNHDA and SQIVND (reference sequence). The CDR3 contains 12 residues. The CDR3 DNA is TGTGCCAGTAGTAAACAGTTCAATGAGCAGTTCTTC. Translating it yields CASSKQFNEQFF.

The chain carries TRBV11-2 and TRBJ2-2; 9 nucleotides align to TRBD1. Trimming at V came to 6 bases and at J to 6 bases, leaving 5 bases not matched to a gene. This CDR3 comprises 14 residues. The germline V gene encodes CDR1 SGHAT and CDR2 FQNNGV. Here the CDR3 reads CASRRTGGPGELFF. Here the CDR3 DNA reads TGTGCCAGCAGACGCACAGGGGGCCCCGGGGAGCTGTTTTTT.

This chain uses TRBV30 with TRBJ2-3; 7 nucleotides match TRBD1. Germline trimming cut 4 bases from V and 3 bases from J; bases unmatched to any gene: 4. Germline loops: CDR1 GTSNPN, CDR2 SVGIG (reference sequence). This CDR3 is 13 amino acids long. CDR3 residues: CAWNEGQTDTQYF. Here the CDR3 DNA reads TGTGCCTGGAATGAGGGACAGACAGATACGCAGTATTTT.

J is TRBJ1-4 and V is TRBV28; D is possibly TRBD1 (5 bases). This CDR3 spans 15 amino acids. V lost 7 bases and J lost 5, with 17 bases in between. CDR1 MDHEN and CDR2 SYDVKM come from the germline V gene. The CDR3 sequence: CASTPSGTANEKLFF. Written as DNA, the CDR3 is TGTGCCAGCACCCCGTCCGGGACGGCAAATGAAAAACTGTTTTTT. Together with reference TRBV28 and TRBJ1-4, the CDR3 gives the full variable domain: DVKVTQSSRYLVKRTGEKVFLECVQDMDHENMFWYRQDPGLGLRLIYFSYDVKMKEKGDIPEGYSVSREKKERFSLILESASTNQTSMYLCASTPSGTANEKLFFGSGTQLSVL.

The rearrangement uses TRBV7-8 and TRBJ1-5, with D possibly TRBD1 on 5 matching bases. This CDR3 is 16 amino acids long. Between the trimmed V and J ends, which lost 0 bases and 0 bases, there was a span of 9 bases. Germline assignment: CDR1 SGHVS and CDR2 FQNEAQ. The CDR3 region is CASSLASGPSNQPQHF. In nucleotides, the CDR3 is TGTGCCAGCAGCTTAGCCTCAGGGCCTAGCAATCAGCCCCAGCATTTT.

This chain uses TRBV29-1 with TRBJ2-3; the D is unclear. The CDR3 is made up of 13 amino acids. V lost 4 bases and J 2 bases, leaving 10 bases between the germline ends. Germline V gene sequence: CDR1 SQVTM, CDR2 ANQGSEA. The CDR3 is CSVGRPPTDTQYF. The DNA of the CDR3 is TGCAGCGTTGGGCGTCCCCCCACAGATACGCAGTATTTT.

The chain combines TRBV6-5 with TRBJ2-7; D gene ambiguous. Trimming took off 0 bases at V and 0 bases at J, with 12 bases between the two ends. The CDR3 runs 16 residues. In germline, CDR1 is MNHEY, CDR2 SVGAGI. CDR3 sequence reads: CASSYSGGMSSYEQYF. In DNA, the CDR3 is TGTGCCAGCAGTTACTCGGGCGGAATGAGCTCCTACGAGCAGTACTTC.